The present entry profiles one T cell receptor (beta chain) with its context. Its antigen is unknown. It has no much larger one-base neighbor in the sample; base qualities were not kept. The study tested focal radiation therapy combined with CTLA-4 blockade (ipilimumab) in patients with chemo-refractory metastatic non-small-cell lung cancer. This specimen belongs to a study of radiotherapy plus CTLA-4 blockade in lung cancer (dated by TCRdb to 2017 to 2018). At the level of the whole study: Objective responses were observed in 18% of enrolled patients, and disease control was achieved in 25% to 35%. Results and caveats for the whole study, not just this receptor: The strongest predictors of response were reported to be early dynamic shifts in blood T cell clones along with a rise in serum interferon-beta following radiation. After treatment with radiotherapy and ipilimumab, TCR clones that originated in tumors expanded in peripheral blood.

According to the germline V gene (reference sequence), CDR1 reads LNHDA and CDR2 reads SQIVND. V is cut by 5 bases and J by 7 bases, and the space between the germline ends is 29 bases. Including cysteine and phenylalanine, the CDR3 has 18 amino acids. Only the CDR3 DNA is retained, 54 bases long and in frame from the first base. Library method: the immunoSEQ multiplex PCR assay. In TCRdb, the immuneACCESS table is reduced to in-frame sequences with V and J assigned. These tables do not hold every clone; where another copy was compared, an unresolved V gene accounts for under half, and the others remain unexplained. The sample includes approximately 69,000 clones, with approximately 80% observed a single time. Around 7% of the sample lies in the top ten.

Sequencing was performed on peripheral blood, taken from a patient treated with radiotherapy plus ipilimumab. Recombination linked TRBV19 to TRBJ1-1, and perhaps TRBD1 as D gene, on 6 matching bases. The sequence was obtained from a human donor with non-small cell lung cancer who had a complete response to radiotherapy plus ipilimumab. The CDR3 region reads CASSWTENLLPPLNEAFF. The base sequence is TGTGCCAGTAGTTGGACAGAGAACCTCCTCCCCCCCCTAAATGAAGCTTTCTTT.